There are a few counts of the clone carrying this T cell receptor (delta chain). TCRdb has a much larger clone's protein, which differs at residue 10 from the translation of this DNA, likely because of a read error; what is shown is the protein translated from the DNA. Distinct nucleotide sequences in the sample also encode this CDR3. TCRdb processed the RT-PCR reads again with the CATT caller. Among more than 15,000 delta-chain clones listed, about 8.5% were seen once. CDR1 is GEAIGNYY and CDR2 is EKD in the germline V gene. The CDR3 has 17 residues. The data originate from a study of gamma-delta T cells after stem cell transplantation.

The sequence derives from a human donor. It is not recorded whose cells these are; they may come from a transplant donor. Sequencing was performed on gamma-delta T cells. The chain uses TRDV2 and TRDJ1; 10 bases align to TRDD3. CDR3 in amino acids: CACDTLLGDAQTDKLIF. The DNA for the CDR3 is TGTGCCTGTGACACCTTACTGGGGGATGCGCAAACCGATAAGCTCATCTTT.